This entry describes one TCR beta chain. The antigen is unknown. The method was immunoSEQ multiplex PCR; TCRdb's version includes in-frame clones alone and lacks a portion of them. Of roughly 200,000 clones listed, 85% to 95% are singletons. This entry belongs to a study of T cell responses to AZD1222 COVID-19 vaccine. Germline V lookup: CDR1 SGDLS, CDR2 YYNGEE. The CDR3 extends over 14 amino acids. Unmatched junction bases numbered 5, after V lost 4 bases and J lost 3 bases. Broader study findings: Sampling captured repertoires only after the peak T cell response. With dominance at 160-218 and 743-854, vaccine-associated CD4 TCRs spanned spike. Of the AZD1222 recipients, only six were seropositive at baseline.

V usage is TRBV9 and J usage is TRBJ2-7, with 9 bases identical to TRBD1. Sequenced here: peripheral blood, sampled 28 days after the second dose of the MenACWY control vaccine. This receptor was identified in an adult who received the MenACWY meningococcal vaccine as a control. The CDR3 region is CASSPWDRDYEQYF. DNA of the CDR3: TGTGCCAGCAGCCCTTGGGACAGGGACTACGAGCAGTACTTC. Full variable domain (missing parts from reference TRBV9 and TRBJ2-7): DSGVTQTPKHLITATGQRVTLRCSPRSGDLSVYWYQQSLDQGLQFLIQYYNGEERAKGNILERFSAQQFPDLHSELNLSSLELGDSALYFCASSPWDRDYEQYFGPGTRLTVT.